What follows are 8 T cell receptor beta chains derived from one specimen sequenced in a study of regulatory T cells in long-lasting Graves disease (dated by TCRdb to the early 2020s). Per the publication, the time point label means: newly diagnosed GD, antithyroid drugs for less than 3 months. For both TCR sequencing and RNA sequencing, RNA was extracted from PBMCs using TRIzol. Library method: multiplex PCR. The instrument was an Illumina HiSeq 4000. TCR beta libraries were built with iRepertoire HTBI primers and Arm-PCR amplification of CDR3 regions. The public reads were reanalyzed by TCRdb: fastp trimming at Q25, MiXCR alignment, in-frame beta chains only. Rows matching on CDR3 protein sequence are summarized as one entry with the most common DNA and genes. Across this sample there are 350,000 to 550,000 distinct CDR3 sequences, with more than 13% seen only once. The ten largest clones take up roughly 17% of the sample.

The sample also formed part of further work on T cells in Graves' hyperthyroidism and ophthalmopathy.

Here the sequenced sample was peripheral blood mononuclear cells (PBMCs), taken at new diagnosis, from a patient treated with antithyroid drugs. The receptor source for this set is a woman under 40 with Graves disease. Donor details come from another sample of the same person, matched by shared clones.

Worth noting for this clonotype: A much larger clone sits a single nucleotide away, making a read error possible. V is TRBV30 and J is TRBJ2-1; no firm D call. Trimming removed 0 bases at V and 13 bases at J, with 13 bases between. Looked up from germline, CDR1 is GTSNPN and CDR2 is SVGIG (reference sequence). CDR3 length: 12 amino acids. Written as DNA, the CDR3 is TGTGCCTGGAGTGTGGTGTTAGAGACCCAGTTCTTC. Its protein is CAWSVVLETQFF.

This rearrangement joins TRBV20-1 to TRBJ2-5; TRBD1 matches at 11 bases. The ends lost 6 bases at V and 4 bases at J; junction bases unmatched: 4. There are 13 residues in the CDR3. CDR1 DFQATT and CDR2 SNEGSKA come from the germline V gene (reference sequence). CDR3 amino acids: CSARDRGLETQYF. The CDR3 nucleotides are TGCAGTGCGAGGGACAGGGGGTTAGAGACCCAGTACTTC.

This clonotype has a count of ten or more. This chain connects TRBV10-1 to TRBJ2-7; 7 nucleotides line up with TRBD2. Germline V gives CDR1 WNHNN, CDR2 SYGVQD (reference sequence). Trimming removed 8 bases from V and 4 bases from J; junction bases left unmatched: 8. The length of the CDR3 is 13 residues. The DNA of the CDR3 is TGCGCCAGCGTCCGGACTAGTGAGTACGAGCAGTACTTC. The encoded protein is CASVRTSEYEQYF.

About this clonotype: A far larger clone is off by one base, so a read error is likely. The chain combines TRBV7-9 with TRBJ2-7; tentatively, D is TRBD2 (6 bases). The CDR3 is 13 residues long. Germline V gene data show CDR1 as SEHNR and CDR2 as FQNEAQ (reference sequence). V was cut by 11 bases and J by 7 bases, with 21 bases left in between. The CDR3, as DNA: TGTGCCCCCTGGGACTTCCGTTTGAGTGAGCAGTACTTC. Protein: CAPWDFRLSEQYF.

This clonotype was counted at least ten times. This chain connects TRBV6-1 to TRBJ2-1; unclear D gene. Trimming pared 7 bases from V and 1 base from J, leaving 11 bases between. Germline V gene data show CDR1 as MNHNS and CDR2 as SASEGT. The CDR3 is 14 residues long. CDR3 sequence reads: CASTYSRSYNEQFF. CDR3 DNA: TGTGCCAGCACCTATTCTAGGTCCTACAATGAGCAGTTCTTC.

This clonotype showed up many times. The rearrangement uses TRBV2 and TRBJ2-2, with 14 bases matching TRBD2. The CDR3 extends over 15 amino acids. Germline V lookup: CDR1 SNHLY, CDR2 FYNNEI. V shed 6 bases, J shed 3 bases, and the junction held 0 bases outside the gene matches. The CDR3 bases are TGTGCCAGCAGGGGACTAGCGGGGGACACCGGGGAGCTGTTTTTT. Protein product: CASRGLAGDTGELFF.

The sample holds many counts of this clonotype. This rearrangement joins TRBV10-3 to TRBJ1-1; the match to TRBD1 covers 8 bases. Looked up from germline, CDR1 is ENHRY and CDR2 is SYGVKD. Germline trimming cut 4 bases from V and 3 bases from J; bases unmatched to any gene: 4. This CDR3 has 14 residues. The CDR3 here is CAISATTGDTEAFF. The CDR3 DNA is TGTGCCATCAGTGCAACGACAGGGGACACTGAAGCTTTCTTT.

This clonotype appeared many times. The rearrangement joins TRBV20-1 to TRBJ1-1, with D perhaps TRBD1 (6 bases). CDR1 and CDR2 from the germline V gene are DFQATT and SNEGSKA (reference sequence). Trimming took off 5 bases at V and 7 bases at J, with 20 bases between the two ends. The CDR3 contains 14 residues. This CDR3 is CSAPIAGGGLEAFF. In DNA, the CDR3 is TGCAGTGCTCCAATTGCAGGTGGGGGCCTTGAAGCTTTCTTT.